The 25 T cell receptor beta chains below come from one sample, sequenced in a study of blood T cells in healthy people across ages. Combining a sample-barcoded 5' primer with a J-beta primer mix, a second PCR ran for roughly 7 to 12 cycles. From the 5' RACE reads, TCRdb called clonotypes with MiXCR, one entry per CDR3 protein. The table shows approximately 800,000 distinct CDR3 sequences, with roughly 50% occurring only once. Material for sequencing was blood. These receptors came from an older man in good health.

The CDR3, as DNA: TGCGCCAGCAGTGAGCTGGGGGGAAGGGAGCCCCAGCATTTT. Amino acid sequence: CASSELGGREPQHF. The rearrangement uses TRBV10-2 and TRBJ1-5, with a possible D match to TRBD1 (5 bases). This CDR3 comprises 14 residues. CDR1 and CDR2 from the germline V gene are WSHSY and SAAADI. The V end was cut by 2 bases, the J end by 8 bases, with 13 bases between.

The sample holds a few counts of this clonotype. The chain combines TRBV7-2 with TRBJ2-5, with TRBD2 matching over 15 bases. Germline V gene lookup returns CDR1 SGHTA and CDR2 FQGNSA. CDR3 length: 17 residues. V was clipped by 6 bases and J by 5 bases; unmatched bases: 10. The CDR3 nucleotides read TGTGCCAGCAGTTCCGGACTAGCGGGAGGGCGCGGGGAGACCCAGTACTTC. This encodes CASSSGLAGGRGETQYF.

V gene TRBV10-3 combines with J gene TRBJ2-7, with D perhaps matching TRBD1 (5 bases). CDR1 is ENHRY and CDR2 is SYGVKD in the germline V gene. This CDR3 is built from 16 residues. Trimming took 0 bases from V and 2 from J, leaving 14 bases between them. The CDR3 reads CAISESGQGRTYEQYF. CDR3 in DNA: TGTGCCATCAGTGAGTCGGGGCAGGGAAGAACCTACGAGCAGTACTTC.

The V gene is TRBV20-1, the J gene TRBJ2-3; D is undetermined. Trimming left V 1 base short and J 0 bases short, with 14 bases between. The CDR3 is 16 residues long. Germline assignment: CDR1 DFQATT and CDR2 SNEGSKA (reference sequence). CDR3: CSARVNIRSSTDTQYF. The CDR3 DNA reads as TGCAGTGCTAGAGTGAACATCAGATCTAGCACAGATACGCAGTATTTT.

Only a few counts were recorded for this clonotype. V is TRBV24-1 and J is TRBJ2-5; 9 bases fit TRBD2. This CDR3 comprises 15 residues. Germline V gives CDR1 KGHDR, CDR2 SFDVKD. V shed 6 bases, J shed 2 bases, and the junction held 6 bases outside the gene matches. In DNA, the CDR3 is TGTGCCACCAGTTCGACTAGCGGACTACAAGAGACCCAGTACTTC. Amino acids: CATSSTSGLQETQYF.

This chain links TRBV12-3 or TRBV12-4 with TRBJ2-1; the match to TRBD2 covers 8 bases. This CDR3 is 13 amino acids long. The trim removed 3 bases at V and 9 bases at J, leaving 4 bases unmatched. The DNA of the CDR3 is TGTGCCAGCAGTTTGGGGACTAGGAGTGAGCAGTTCTTC. Protein product: CASSLGTRSEQFF.

This clonotype occurred many times. This chain joins TRBV5-1 and TRBJ2-5; no clear D gene. Trimming removed 2 bases at V and 3 bases at J, with 11 bases between. The CDR3 runs 14 residues. CDR1 and CDR2 from the germline V gene are SGHRS and YFSETQ. CDR3 amino acids: CASSFQLGEETQYF. CDR3 sequence (DNA): TGCGCCAGCAGCTTTCAGTTAGGAGAAGAGACCCAGTACTTC.

The V call is TRBV3-1, the J call TRBJ2-6; D uncertain. CDR1 and CDR2 (germline): LGHDT, YNNKEL (reference sequence). The V and J ends lost 1 base and 0 bases respectively, with 4 bases between them. This CDR3 is 15 amino acids long. CDR3 sequence (DNA): TGTGCCAGCAGCCAAGGAACCTCTGGGGCCAACGTCCTGACTTTC. It translates to CASSQGTSGANVLTF.

As for this clonotype: A junction end diverges from the germline sequence, so it may reflect a read error. The V gene is TRBV2, the J gene TRBJ2-1; D uncertain. The CDR3 has 12 amino acids. Germline CDR1 is SNHLY and CDR2 is FYNNEI. As DNA, the CDR3 is TGTTCCAGATCAGACTGGCGGAATGAGCAGTTCTTC. Translation: CSRSDWRNEQFF.

V usage is TRBV7-8 and J usage is TRBJ2-6, with 7 bases matching TRBD1. This CDR3 is 18 amino acids long. V dropped 0 bases and J dropped 0; count of bases not matched to a gene: 5. Germline V gene sequence: CDR1 SGHVS, CDR2 FQNEAQ. The chain's CDR3 is CASSLANRGHSGANVLTF. As DNA, the CDR3 is TGTGCCAGCAGCTTAGCGAACAGGGGCCACTCTGGGGCCAACGTCCTGACTTTC.

This clonotype was seen a few times. The CDR3 reads CSARAATGGDQPQHF. The CDR3, as DNA: TGCAGTGCTAGGGCTGCCACAGGGGGCGATCAGCCCCAGCATTTT. The rearrangement uses TRBV20-1 and TRBJ1-5; 9 nucleotides agree with TRBD1. CDR3 size: 15 residues. With 3 bases clipped from V and 5 bases from J, the junction kept 8 bases outside the gene matches. Germline loops: CDR1 DFQATT, CDR2 SNEGSKA (reference sequence).

The chain recombines TRBV20-1 with TRBJ1-1, with D unclear. The germline V gene encodes CDR1 DFQATT and CDR2 SNEGSKA (reference sequence). Trimming shortened V by 3 bases and J by 4 bases, and 9 bases separated the two germline ends. The CDR3 sequence is 12 residues long. DNA for the CDR3: TGCAGTGCTAGTCGCGTCATCACTGAAGCTTTCTTT. As protein: CSASRVITEAFF.

The chain is built from TRBV7-2 and TRBJ1-5, with D possibly TRBD1 on 6 matching bases. The CDR3 covers 15 residues. V lost 4 bases to trimming and J lost 6 bases, with 16 bases between them. In germline, CDR1 is SGHTA, CDR2 FQGNSA. The CDR3 reads CASSWTLRGSQPQHF. The CDR3 bases are TGTGCCAGCAGCTGGACCTTAAGGGGGAGTCAGCCCCAGCATTTT.

V gene TRBV11-1 combines with J gene TRBJ2-5, with D hard to call. The CDR3 covers 14 residues. Per germline, CDR1 SGHAT and CDR2 FQDESV (reference sequence). The V end lost 6 bases, the J end lost 3 bases, and 14 bases lay between the germline ends. The CDR3 sequence: CASRTQPIEETQYF. DNA of the CDR3: TGTGCCAGCAGAACCCAGCCTATTGAAGAGACCCAGTACTTC. The entire variable domain, with the rest obtained from reference TRBV11-1 and TRBJ2-5, is as follows: EAEVAQSPRYKITEKSQAVAFWCDPISGHATLYWYRQILGQGPELLVQFQDESVVDDSQLPKDRFSAERLKGVDSTLKIQPAELGDSAMYLCASRTQPIEETQYFGPGTRLLVL.

Only a few counts were recorded for this clonotype. The chain recombines TRBV10-2 with TRBJ2-4, with D perhaps given as TRBD1 or TRBD2 (5 bases each). The V gene's germline CDR1 is WSHSY and CDR2 SAAADI. Trimming shortened V by 10 bases and J by 2 bases, and 18 bases separated the two germline ends. The CDR3 extends over 15 amino acids. This CDR3 is CATRGERGTKNIQYF. The CDR3 DNA follows: TGCGCCACCCGAGGCGAGAGGGGCACCAAAAACATTCAGTACTTC.

This chain joins TRBV25-1 and TRBJ2-1; 9 bases line up with TRBD1. With 7 bases clipped from V and 8 bases from J, the junction kept 12 bases outside the gene matches. This CDR3 spans 15 amino acids. The germline gives CDR1 MGHDK, CDR2 SYGVNS. Here the CDR3 reads CASTEGQGPGYEQFF. For the CDR3, the DNA is TGTGCCAGCACCGAGGGACAGGGTCCGGGGTATGAGCAGTTCTTC.

J is TRBJ2-7 and V is TRBV4-2; D is possibly TRBD1 or TRBD2 (5 bases each). This CDR3 region has 16 residues. V lost 0 bases and J lost 6, with 18 bases in between. The germline V gene encodes CDR1 LGHNA and CDR2 YNFKEQ. The CDR3 protein is CASSQDPQGVTGEQYF. CDR3 in DNA: TGTGCCAGCAGCCAAGATCCTCAGGGAGTGACGGGCGAGCAGTACTTC.

In this sample, this clonotype turned up a few times. V is TRBV24-1 and J is TRBJ2-7; D is unclear. Germline CDR1 and CDR2: KGHDR and SFDVKD. The CDR3 has 13 residues. Trimming stripped 4 bases from V and 6 bases from J, with 12 bases between. The CDR3 bases are TGTGCCACCAGTGAGGATCTCACGGGCGAGCAGTACTTC. Residues: CATSEDLTGEQYF.

V and J are TRBV27 and TRBJ2-2; D is unclear. Germline CDR1 MNHEY, CDR2 SMNVEV (reference sequence). This CDR3 has 12 residues. The V end lost 5 bases, the J end lost 3 bases, and 4 bases lay between the germline ends. The CDR3 sequence: CASSSHTGELFF. As DNA, the CDR3 is TGTGCCAGCAGTAGCCACACCGGGGAGCTGTTTTTT.

This clonotype was seen only a few times. The rearrangement uses TRBV5-1 and TRBJ2-1, with unresolved D. Deletions cut 0 bases from V and 10 bases from J, with 14 bases between. CDR3 size: 14 residues. Germline V CDR1 and CDR2: SGHRS, YFSETQ. The DNA for the CDR3 is TGCGCCAGCAGCTTGGCCGGCTTCCCGGTCGAGCAGTTCTTC. Its translation is CASSLAGFPVEQFF.

This sequence joins TRBV12-3 or TRBV12-4 and TRBJ1-5, with a weak D call TRBD1 (6 bases). The CDR3 runs 17 residues. Trimming cost V 5 bases and J 1 base, with 18 bases left between them. The CDR3 coding sequence is TGTGCCAGCAGTCTGATGACAGGAACCCTGAGCAATCAGCCCCAGCATTTT. Amino acid sequence: CASSLMTGTLSNQPQHF.

This rearrangement joins TRBV10-3 to TRBJ2-1; D assignment may be TRBD1 or TRBD2 (6 bases each). This CDR3 comprises 16 residues. Trimming took 10 bases from V and 4 from J, leaving 23 bases between them. Germline V gene lookup returns CDR1 ENHRY and CDR2 SYGVKD. CDR3 amino acids: CATTSVGAGPYNEQFF. In DNA form, the CDR3 reads TGTGCCACGACGTCCGTGGGGGCGGGACCTTACAATGAGCAGTTCTTC.

This clonotype was observed a few times. The chain links TRBV29-1 to TRBJ2-1; D unclear. CDR1 and CDR2 from the germline V gene are SQVTM and ANQGSEA. The CDR3 length is 12 residues. Between the trimmed V and J ends, which lost 6 bases and 10 bases, there was a span of 16 bases. The CDR3 region has the DNA TGCAGCGTCCTATATTGGTCGCAGGAGCAGTTCTTC. Translated: CSVLYWSQEQFF.

In nucleotides, the CDR3 is TGTGCCAGCAGTTACGGAAGACTGGGGAAGCTCGAGCAGTACTTC. Residues: CASSYGRLGKLEQYF. The rearrangement uses TRBV6-5 and TRBJ2-7; no reliable D call. Germline V gives CDR1 MNHEY, CDR2 SVGAGI. The CDR3 runs to 15 residues. Trimming removed 2 bases from V and 6 bases from J, with 17 bases in between.

This clonotype has more than one count but fewer than ten. The genes are TRBV12-3 or TRBV12-4 and TRBJ2-1; D not resolved. The V and J ends lost 6 bases and 3 bases respectively, with 15 bases between them. The CDR3 has 15 amino acids. The CDR3 DNA follows: TGTGCCAGCAGCTCCACCGGATGGGGCTACAATGAGCAGTTCTTC. Its protein product is CASSSTGWGYNEQFF.